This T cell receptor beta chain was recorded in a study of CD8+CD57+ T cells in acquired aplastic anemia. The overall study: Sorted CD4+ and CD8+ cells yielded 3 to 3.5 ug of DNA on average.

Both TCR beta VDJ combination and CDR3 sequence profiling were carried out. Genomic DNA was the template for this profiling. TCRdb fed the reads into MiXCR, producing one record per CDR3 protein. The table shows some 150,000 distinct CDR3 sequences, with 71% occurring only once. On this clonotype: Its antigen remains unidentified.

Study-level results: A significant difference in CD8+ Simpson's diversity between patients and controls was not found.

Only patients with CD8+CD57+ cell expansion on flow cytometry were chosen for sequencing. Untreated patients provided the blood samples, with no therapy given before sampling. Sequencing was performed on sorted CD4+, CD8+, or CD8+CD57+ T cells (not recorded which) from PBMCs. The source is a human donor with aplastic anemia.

CDR3 amino acids: CASSQWTVYEQYF. The CDR3 nucleotides read TGTGCCAGCAGCCAGTGGACGGTTTACGAGCAGTACTTC. The chain carries TRBV5-5 and TRBJ2-7; no clear D gene. The germline V gene has CDR1 SGHKS and CDR2 YYEKEE (reference sequence). Trimming took 4 bases from V and 4 from J, leaving 12 bases between them. The CDR3 is 13 amino acids.